These 24 T cell receptor beta chains were all obtained from the same sample, sequenced in a study of identifying expanded T cells in peripheral blood. The protocol was immunoSEQ multiplex PCR, while the TCRdb copy is restricted to in-frame clones and leaves out a portion. The sample carries 90,000 or so clones, 88% recorded once. The sequencing sample was made of blood. The receptors were gathered from a person between 18 and 70 years old in good health.

This clone has ten or more counts. This CDR3 is also generated by other DNA sequences in the sample. The chain has TRBV28 and TRBJ1-2; 7 bases agree with TRBD1. V lost 5 bases and J lost 8; bases outside the gene matches: 17. The CDR3 is 16 residues long. CDR1 is MDHEN and CDR2 is SYDVKM in the germline V gene. This CDR3 is CASSSGEGALNMGYTF. The CDR3 DNA reads as TGTGCCAGCAGTAGTGGAGAGGGGGCGCTAAATATGGGCTACACCTTC.

The rearrangement links TRBV19 to TRBJ2-7, with 9 bases aligning to TRBD1. The junction had 8 bases not matched to a gene; V was cut back by 5 bases and J by 9 bases. The CDR3 contains 13 residues. CDR1 is LNHDA and CDR2 is SQIVND in the germline V gene (reference sequence). The CDR3 nucleotides read TGTGCCAGTAGTGCCCGGGACAGGGTAGCGCAGTACTTC. It specifies CASSARDRVAQYF. The whole variable domain, filled in from reference TRBV19 and TRBJ2-7, reads DGGITQSPKYLFRKEGQNVTLSCEQNLNHDAMYWYRQDPGQGLRLIYYSQIVNDFQKGDIAEGYSVSREKKESFPLTVTSAQKNPTAFYLCASSARDRVAQYFGPGTRLTVT.

The V call is TRBV6-1, the J call TRBJ1-5; 9 bases fit TRBD1. The CDR3 runs to 12 residues. V gave up 6 bases and J gave up 6 bases; unmatched junction bases: 0. The germline V gene has CDR1 MNHNS and CDR2 SASEGT. The CDR3 bases are TGTGCCAGCAGGACAGGGGGTCAGCCCCAGCATTTT. This codes for CASRTGGQPQHF.

J is TRBJ1-6 and V is TRBV10-1; D possibly corresponds to TRBD1 (5 bases). V gave up 5 bases and J gave up 8 bases, with 13 bases separating them. This CDR3 has 14 residues. Germline values: CDR1 WNHNN, CDR2 SYGVQD (reference sequence). Here the CDR3 DNA reads TGCGCCAGCAGTAAGGGACCCTGGGATTCACCCCTCCACTTT. Its protein is CASSKGPWDSPLHF.

This clone was counted a single time. V is TRBV5-1 and J is TRBJ1-1; 7 bases align to TRBD1. With 4 bases clipped from V and 0 bases from J, the junction kept 3 bases outside the gene matches. Germline loops: CDR1 SGHRS, CDR2 YFSETQ. This CDR3 has 14 residues. The CDR3 DNA reads TGCGCCAGCAGCAGACAGGGCATGAACACTGAAGCTTTCTTT. As protein: CASSRQGMNTEAFF. Full variable domain (missing parts from reference TRBV5-1 and TRBJ1-1): KAGVTQTPRYLIKTRGQQVTLSCSPISGHRSVSWYQQTPGQGLQFLFEYFSETQRNKGNFPGRFSGRQFSNSRSEMNVSTLELGDSALYLCASSRQGMNTEAFFGQGTRLTVV.

This clone was picked up one time. The chain uses TRBV28 and TRBJ2-7, with D maybe TRBD1 (6 bases). This CDR3 is built from 16 residues. The germline V gene encodes CDR1 MDHEN and CDR2 SYDVKM. Trimming took off 5 bases at V and 2 bases at J, with 19 bases between the two ends. The CDR3 region is CASSTPPGAGTYEQYF. Written as DNA, the CDR3 is TGTGCCAGCAGTACACCGCCAGGGGCCGGGACCTACGAGCAGTACTTC.

Here the CDR3 reads CASSQAGTAAYEQYF. CDR3 in DNA: TGCGCCAGCAGCCAAGCGGGGACGGCTGCCTACGAGCAGTACTTC. The chain uses TRBV4-3 and TRBJ2-7, with D possibly being TRBD1 or TRBD2 (5 bases each). V lost 1 base, J lost 2 bases, and 12 bases lay in between. The CDR3 sequence is 15 residues long. Germline lookup yields CDR1 LGHNA and CDR2 YSLEER.

V gene TRBV2 combines with J gene TRBJ2-1, with D perhaps assigned TRBD1 or TRBD2 (5 bases each). Looked up from germline, CDR1 is SNHLY and CDR2 is FYNNEI. With 2 bases removed from V and 15 bases from J, the gap between germline ends came to 17 bases. This CDR3 contains 13 residues. The CDR3 sequence: CASSERESGNWFF. As DNA, the CDR3 is TGTGCCAGCAGTGAAAGGGAGTCAGGGAACTGGTTCTTC.

The sample holds a few counts of this clone. CDR3 loop: CASGLVPDGTGTYNEQFF. The CDR3 coding sequence is TGTGCTAGTGGTTTGGTACCCGACGGGACGGGGACCTACAATGAGCAGTTCTTC. The chain has TRBV12-5 and TRBJ2-1; the D gene could be TRBD1 or TRBD2 (5 bases each). The CDR3 sequence is 18 residues long. Germline V gene sequence: CDR1 LGHNT, CDR2 FRNRAP. V was clipped by 0 bases and J by 2 bases, with 17 bases between them.

This chain uses TRBV11-2 with TRBJ1-2, with D maybe TRBD1 (5 bases). The ends were cut back, 5 bases at V and 4 bases at J, with 17 bases in the middle. The CDR3 runs 15 residues. Germline CDR1 SGHAT, CDR2 FQNNGV. The DNA for the CDR3 is TGTGCCAGCAGCATGGCCGGGACGGCTAGCTATGGCTACACCTTC. It yields the protein CASSMAGTASYGYTF.

J is TRBJ2-7 and V is TRBV7-2; 10 positions match TRBD2. This CDR3 has 16 residues. Germline assignment: CDR1 SGHTA and CDR2 FQGNSA. After removal of 5 bases from V and 6 bases from J, the junction contained 13 bases not matched to a gene. CDR3 DNA sequence: TGTGCCAGCAGCCCCGATAGCGGGGGGCCTGCATCCGAGCAGTACTTC. Translation gives CASSPDSGGPASEQYF.

This clone was seen once. The chain is built from TRBV27 and TRBJ1-2, with D unclear. CDR1 is MNHEY, CDR2 SMNVEV, per germline (reference sequence). The CDR3 sequence is 15 residues long. Trimming removed 2 bases from V and 1 base from J, with 11 bases in between. This chain's CDR3 is CASSLKLGYNYGYTF. The CDR3 DNA reads as TGTGCCAGCAGTTTAAAGTTGGGTTATAACTATGGCTACACCTTC.

The gene calls are TRBV6-6 and TRBJ2-7, with TRBD1 matching 7 bases. Germline V CDR1 and CDR2: MNHNY, SVGAGI (reference sequence). The CDR3 is 15 residues long. V gave up 10 bases and J gave up 0 bases; unmatched junction bases: 12. CDR3 loop: CATSSGTVNSYEQYF. The CDR3 coding sequence is TGTGCCACCTCCTCCGGGACAGTGAACTCCTACGAGCAGTACTTC.

This clone was found a few times. V usage is TRBV18 and J usage is TRBJ2-7; D remains unclear. This CDR3 is built from 13 residues. Deletions cut 4 bases from V and 5 bases from J, with 12 bases between. Germline V gene sequence: CDR1 KGHSH, CDR2 LQKENI. The CDR3 protein is CASSLRLRNEQYF. In nucleotides, the CDR3 is TGTGCCAGCTCACTTCGGCTTAGGAACGAGCAGTACTTC.

The chain employs TRBV7-9 and TRBJ1-5, with TRBD1 identical over 9 bases. With V trimmed by 5 bases and J by 4 bases, 3 bases remained unmatched. The CDR3 sequence is 14 residues long. Per germline, CDR1 SEHNR and CDR2 FQNEAQ (reference sequence). Here the CDR3 reads CASSPGTGNQPQHF. The CDR3, as DNA: TGTGCCAGCAGCCCCGGGACAGGGAATCAGCCCCAGCATTTT.

The chain couples TRBV25-1 to TRBJ1-2; TRBD1 is a possible D gene (6 bases). V dropped 2 bases and J dropped 2 bases, with 15 bases sitting between them. The CDR3 length is 16 residues. Germline loops: CDR1 MGHDK, CDR2 SYGVNS. DNA of the CDR3: TGTGCCAGCAGTGAAAAGGACAGTGGAGGAAACTATGGCTACACCTTC. Residues: CASSEKDSGGNYGYTF.

The rearrangement uses TRBV5-5 and TRBJ1-1; TRBD1 matches at 7 bases. This CDR3 has 16 amino acids. CDR1 is SGHKS, CDR2 YYEKEE, per germline (reference sequence). The V and J ends lost 0 bases and 3 bases, in that order; junction bases with no gene match: 8. The CDR3 bases are TGTGCCAGCAGCTTGGTACCGGACAGGAAAGACACTGAAGCTTTCTTT. It translates to CASSLVPDRKDTEAFF.

The chain is built from TRBV29-1 and TRBJ2-1; D may be TRBD1 or TRBD2 (5 bases each). The germline V gene encodes CDR1 SQVTM and CDR2 ANQGSEA. This CDR3 comprises 14 residues. V was pared by 1 base and J by 5 bases, with 12 bases between. The CDR3 nucleotides are TGCAGCGTTGAAGGGCAGGGAGTAGACAATGAGCAGTTCTTC. Translated, it gives CSVEGQGVDNEQFF.

This clone turned up a few times. The V and J genes are TRBV28 and TRBJ1-1, with a tentative D call TRBD1 (5 bases). The CDR3 totals 14 residues. The ends were cut back, 7 bases at V and 8 bases at J, with 20 bases in the middle. Germline CDR1 MDHEN, CDR2 SYDVKM. The chain's CDR3 is CASTRLGHGKEAFF. The CDR3 bases are TGTGCCAGCACAAGACTCGGACACGGGAAAGAAGCTTTCTTT.

This clone was seen more than once but under ten times. This CDR3 is CASSQVLDYGYTF. CDR3 in DNA: TGTGCCAGCAGCCAAGTCCTTGACTATGGCTACACCTTC. The chain recombines TRBV4-2 with TRBJ1-2, with D hard to call. V was clipped by 1 base and J by 3 bases, with 6 bases between them. Germline values: CDR1 LGHNA, CDR2 YNFKEQ. This CDR3 spans 13 amino acids.

The rearrangement uses TRBV6-5 and TRBJ1-2, with 11 bases identical to TRBD1. Germline V gene data show CDR1 as MNHEY and CDR2 as SVGAGI. The CDR3 totals 15 residues. V gave up 2 bases and J gave up 7 bases; unmatched junction bases: 6. CDR3 region: CASSYGQGQGGGYTF. CDR3 sequence (DNA): TGTGCCAGCAGTTACGGCCAGGGACAGGGGGGTGGCTACACCTTC.

The chain joins TRBV19 to TRBJ2-5; unclear D gene. With 9 bases removed from V and 9 bases from J, the gap between germline ends came to 8 bases. Germline V lookup: CDR1 LNHDA, CDR2 SQIVND (reference sequence). The CDR3 consists of 9 residues. Here the CDR3 DNA reads TGTGCCAGATTAAGGGCCCAGTACTTC. Protein sequence: CARLRAQYF.

The chain links TRBV15 to TRBJ2-7; maybe TRBD1 (5 bases). CDR1 and CDR2 (germline): LNHNV, YYDKDF (reference sequence). V gave up 0 bases and J gave up 3 bases, with 9 bases separating them. CDR3 size: 14 residues. The DNA of the CDR3 is TGTGCCACCAGCAGAGACAGGGCGGACTACGAGCAGTACTTC. It codes for CATSRDRADYEQYF.

The chain joins TRBV19 to TRBJ1-2; D is unresolved. This CDR3 comprises 14 residues. With 5 bases removed from V and 8 bases from J, the gap between germline ends came to 18 bases. The germline V gene encodes CDR1 LNHDA and CDR2 SQIVND (reference sequence). The CDR3 is CASSVTDLAFGYTF. Here the CDR3 DNA reads TGTGCCAGTAGTGTAACGGACTTGGCGTTCGGCTACACCTTC.